This TCR beta chain was identified during a study of identical twins. Broader study findings: An excess of low generation probability was shown by twin-shared out-of-frame alpha sequences.

This CDR3 is built from 17 residues. CDR1 is SGHTA and CDR2 is FQGTGA in the germline V gene. V shed 2 bases and J shed 1 base, with 16 bases lying between them. About this clonotype: Its antigen is not identified.

Unique molecular identifiers were present on the cDNA, and a universal primer site came from template switching. Using its own MiXCR run on the 5' RACE reads, TCRdb lists one record per CDR3 protein. The sample consists of approximately 490,000 distinct CDR3 sequences, more than 20% of them appearing once. These records were also assigned to another study, of yellow fever vaccine responses in identical twins.

The TCR originated in a young woman in good health. The chain employs TRBV7-3 and TRBJ2-3; D is possibly TRBD1 (6 bases). Sequencing was performed on CD4+ T cells sorted from blood. CDR3 amino acids: CASSLRTGSGRTDTQYF. The CDR3 coding sequence is TGTGCCAGCAGCTTACGCACAGGGAGTGGGCGCACAGATACGCAGTATTTT.